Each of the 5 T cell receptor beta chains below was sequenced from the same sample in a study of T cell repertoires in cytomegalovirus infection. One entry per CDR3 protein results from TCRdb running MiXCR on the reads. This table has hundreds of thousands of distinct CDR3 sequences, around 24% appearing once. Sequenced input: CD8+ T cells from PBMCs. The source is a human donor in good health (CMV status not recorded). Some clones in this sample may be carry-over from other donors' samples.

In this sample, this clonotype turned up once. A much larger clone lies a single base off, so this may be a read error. CDR3 DNA sequence: TGTGCCAGCAGCATACAGGAGATAGCTAACTATGGCTACACCTTC. This sequence encodes CASSIQEIANYGYTF. The chain carries TRBV28 and TRBJ1-2; a weak D match, TRBD1 (5 bases). Trimming removed 6 bases at V and 0 bases at J, with 14 bases between. CDR1 and CDR2 from the germline V gene are MDHEN and SYDVKM. This CDR3 is 15 amino acids long.

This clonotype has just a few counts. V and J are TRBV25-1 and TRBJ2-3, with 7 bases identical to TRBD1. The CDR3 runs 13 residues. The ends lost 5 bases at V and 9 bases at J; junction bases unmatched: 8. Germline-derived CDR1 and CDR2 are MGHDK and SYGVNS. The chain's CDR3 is CASSPDRKGTQYF. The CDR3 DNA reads TGTGCCAGCAGTCCGGACAGGAAGGGCACGCAGTATTTT.

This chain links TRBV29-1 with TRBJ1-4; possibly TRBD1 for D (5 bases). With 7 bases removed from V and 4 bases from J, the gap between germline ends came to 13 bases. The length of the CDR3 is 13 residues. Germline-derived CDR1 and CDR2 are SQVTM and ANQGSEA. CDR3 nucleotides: TGCAGCGCCGGGACGAGGAATAATGAAAAACTGTTTTTT. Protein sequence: CSAGTRNNEKLFF.

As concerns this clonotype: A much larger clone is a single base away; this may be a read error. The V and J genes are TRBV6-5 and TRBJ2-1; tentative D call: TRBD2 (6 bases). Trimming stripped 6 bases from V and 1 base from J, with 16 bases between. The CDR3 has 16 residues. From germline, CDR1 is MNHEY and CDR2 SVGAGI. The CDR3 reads CASREGGAWSYNEQFF. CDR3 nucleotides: TGTGCCAGCAGAGAAGGAGGGGCTTGGTCCTACAATGAGCAGTTCTTC.

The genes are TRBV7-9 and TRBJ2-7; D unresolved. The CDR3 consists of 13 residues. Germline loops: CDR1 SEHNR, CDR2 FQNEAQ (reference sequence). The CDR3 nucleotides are TGTGCCGGCAGCCCCGAGAGGACCTACGAGCAGTACGTC. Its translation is CAGSPERTYEQYV.